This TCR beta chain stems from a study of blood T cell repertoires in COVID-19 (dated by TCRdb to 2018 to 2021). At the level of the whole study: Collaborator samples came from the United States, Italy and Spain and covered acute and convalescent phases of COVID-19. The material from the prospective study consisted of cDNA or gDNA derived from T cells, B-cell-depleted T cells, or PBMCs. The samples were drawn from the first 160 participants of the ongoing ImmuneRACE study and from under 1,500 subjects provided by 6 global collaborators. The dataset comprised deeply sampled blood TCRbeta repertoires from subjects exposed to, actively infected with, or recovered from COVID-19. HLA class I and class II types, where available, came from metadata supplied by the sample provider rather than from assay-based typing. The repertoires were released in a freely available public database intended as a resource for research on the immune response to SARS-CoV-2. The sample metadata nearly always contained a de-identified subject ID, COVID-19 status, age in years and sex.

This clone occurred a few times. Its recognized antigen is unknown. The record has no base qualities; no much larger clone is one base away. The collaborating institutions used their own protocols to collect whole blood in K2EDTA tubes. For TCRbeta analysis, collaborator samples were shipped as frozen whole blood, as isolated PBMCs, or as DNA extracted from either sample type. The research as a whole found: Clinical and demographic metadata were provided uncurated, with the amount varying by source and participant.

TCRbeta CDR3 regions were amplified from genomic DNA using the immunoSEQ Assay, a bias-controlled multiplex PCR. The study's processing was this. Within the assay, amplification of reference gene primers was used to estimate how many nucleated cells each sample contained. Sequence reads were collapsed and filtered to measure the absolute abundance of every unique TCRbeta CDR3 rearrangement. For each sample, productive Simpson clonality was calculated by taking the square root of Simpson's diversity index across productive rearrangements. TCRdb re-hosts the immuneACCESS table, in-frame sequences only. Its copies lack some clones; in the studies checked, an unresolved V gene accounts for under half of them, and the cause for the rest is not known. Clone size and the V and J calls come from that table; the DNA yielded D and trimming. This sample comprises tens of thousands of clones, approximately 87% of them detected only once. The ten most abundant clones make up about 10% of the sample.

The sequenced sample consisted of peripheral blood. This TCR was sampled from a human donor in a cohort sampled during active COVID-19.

The CDR3 in this case is CASSSQGSQPQHF. In nucleotides, the sequence is TGTGCCAGCAGCTCTCAGGGATCTCAGCCCCAGCATTTT. This chain is built from TRBV7-9 and TRBJ1-5; TRBD1 is possibly the D segment (5 matching bases). The V end loses 4 bases and the J end loses 6 bases, and a stretch of 10 bases separates them. The CDR3 sequence holds 13 residues, the cysteine and phenylalanine included. Just CDR3 DNA is preserved here, 39 bases in frame from base 1. Sequences SEHNR (CDR1) and FQNEAQ (CDR2) are obtained from the germline V gene (reference sequence).